This T cell receptor beta chain was identified during a study of graft-versus-host responses after intestinal transplantation. The overall study: Anti-thymocyte globulin was used for induction in all recipients, who then took tacrolimus and steroids for 2 to 4 years. Study-wide points: HvG clone declines early post-transplant were associated with peak circulating GvH levels.

Generated by immunoSEQ multiplex PCR, the TCRdb table keeps only in-frame clones and is missing some. The sample holds some 39,000 clones, just over 90% seen once. A word on this clone: Its target is not known.

This TCR was recovered from a human patient who received an intestinal transplant, so some T cells may come from the graft donor. The sample in question was PBMCs, obtained around 730 days after intestinal transplantation.

For the CDR3, the DNA is TGTGCCAGCAGTACCCACGGGGGGGGCGAGACCCAGTACTTC. Its protein product is CASSTHGGGETQYF. The V call is TRBV28, the J call TRBJ2-5; 8 bases match TRBD2. The J segment lost 5 bases and the V segment lost 5 bases, leaving 7 bases of the junction unmatched. The germline V gene encodes CDR1 MDHEN and CDR2 SYDVKM. The CDR3 contains 14 residues. Looking up the rest from reference TRBV28 and TRBJ2-5 gives the full variable domain: DVKVTQSSRYLVKRTGEKVFLECVQDMDHENMFWYRQDPGLGLRLIYFSYDVKMKEKGDIPEGYSVSREKKERFSLILESASTNQTSMYLCASSTHGGGETQYFGPGTRLLVL.